The 27 T cell receptor beta chains in this list originate from one sample, sequenced in a study of OX40 agonist ivuxolimab in advanced cancers. Profiled with immunoSEQ multiplex PCR; TCRdb holds only in-frame clones, not every one. The sample carries around 70,000 clones, approximately 92% recorded once. The sequenced sample was CD4+ or CD8+ T cells sorted from blood, obtained in a trial of the OX40 agonist ivuxolimab. These receptors were taken from an adult with an advanced solid tumor such as melanoma, head and neck, liver or kidney cancer.

The chain is built from TRBV6-5 and TRBJ1-1; D is unresolved. V lost 1 base and J 1 base, leaving 7 bases between the germline ends. The length of the CDR3 is 14 residues. Germline assignment: CDR1 MNHEY and CDR2 SVGAGI. The CDR3 sequence is CASSYYGENTEAFF. The DNA of the CDR3 is TGTGCCAGCAGTTACTATGGGGAGAACACTGAAGCTTTCTTT.

The chain joins TRBV15 to TRBJ2-1; 10 bases map to TRBD2. The V and J ends lost 0 bases and 4 bases, in that order; junction bases with no gene match: 3. There are 16 residues in the CDR3. Germline lookup yields CDR1 LNHNV and CDR2 YYDKDF (reference sequence). This CDR3 is CATSRELAGFYNEQFF. The CDR3 DNA reads TGTGCCACCAGCAGAGAACTAGCGGGGTTTTACAATGAGCAGTTCTTC.

The chain uses TRBV19 and TRBJ2-7, with 10 bases that match TRBD2. The CDR3 extends over 15 amino acids. Losses at the gene ends were 3 bases for V and 4 bases for J; bases not matched to a gene: 6. Germline V gene lookup returns CDR1 LNHDA and CDR2 SQIVND (reference sequence). In DNA form, the CDR3 reads TGTGCCAGTAGTATTGCTAGCGGGAGTCTATACGAGCAGTACTTC. It is translated as CASSIASGSLYEQYF.

On this clone: One junction end disagrees with the germline gene, perhaps due to a read error. This sequence joins TRBV6-1 and TRBJ2-7, with TRBD1 matching over 9 bases. Germline V gives CDR1 MNHNS, CDR2 SASEGT. The CDR3 extends over 14 amino acids. CDR3 in amino acids: CAISGGQGSYEQYF. CDR3 DNA: TGTGCCATCAGTGGGGGACAGGGCTCCTACGAGCAGTACTTC.

This clone was counted once. The CDR3, as DNA: TGCGCCAGCAGCTTGGACAGGGTCAGCACAGATACGCAGTATTTT. Translation: CASSLDRVSTDTQYF. The chain carries TRBV5-1 and TRBJ2-3; a possible D gene is TRBD1 (6 bases). Trimming removed 0 bases at V and 0 bases at J, with 8 bases between. The germline CDR1 and CDR2 sequences are SGHRS and YFSETQ. The CDR3 contains 15 residues.

This clone was seen a handful of times. The chain carries TRBV7-9 and TRBJ2-6; D gene ambiguous. Per the germline V gene, CDR1 is SEHNR and CDR2 is FQNEAQ (reference sequence). V was pared by 5 bases and J by 0 bases, with 11 bases between. There are 16 residues in the CDR3. The CDR3 DNA follows: TGTGCCAGCAGCCCCGTTAAGGGCTCTGGGGCCAACGTCCTGACTTTC. It yields the protein CASSPVKGSGANVLTF.

This rearrangement joins TRBV7-6 to TRBJ2-2, with 7 bases aligning to TRBD2. The germline V gene has CDR1 SGHVS and CDR2 FNYEAQ. The CDR3 contains 14 residues. V lost 3 bases, J lost 4 bases, and 2 bases stayed unmatched. The CDR3 coding sequence is TGTGCCAGCAGCTTTCCGGGGGGCACCGGGGAGCTGTTTTTT. Amino acid sequence: CASSFPGGTGELFF.

In this sample, this clone turned up once. V usage is TRBV5-1 and J usage is TRBJ2-1; TRBD2 agrees at 14 bases. The CDR3 length is 16 residues. The V and J ends lost 6 bases and 7 bases, in that order; junction bases with no gene match: 9. Germline loops: CDR1 SGHRS, CDR2 YFSETQ. The CDR3 coding sequence is TGCGCCAGCATGCTGACTAGCGGGGGGGCGTGGAATGAGCAGTTCTTC. Its protein is CASMLTSGGAWNEQFF.

J is TRBJ1-3 and V is TRBV28; D not resolved. The germline V gene encodes CDR1 MDHEN and CDR2 SYDVKM. The CDR3 sequence is 15 residues long. V shed 2 bases and J shed 1 base, with 9 bases lying between them. The CDR3 protein is CASSLAPRSGNTIYF. The CDR3 nucleotides read TGTGCCAGCAGTTTAGCCCCCAGGTCTGGAAACACCATATATTTT.

J is TRBJ2-1 and V is TRBV19; TRBD2 matches 11 bases. Germline V lookup: CDR1 LNHDA, CDR2 SQIVND (reference sequence). This CDR3 has 16 amino acids. J was trimmed by 1 base and V by 5 bases; bases with no gene match: 4. CDR3 DNA sequence: TGTGCCAGTAGTCCACGGACTAGCGGGTCCTACAATGAGCAGTTCTTC. It is translated as CASSPRTSGSYNEQFF.

This chain links TRBV20-1 with TRBJ2-1, with D uncertain. The V and J ends lost 3 bases and 8 bases respectively, with 8 bases between them. CDR3 size: 11 residues. Germline lookup yields CDR1 DFQATT and CDR2 SNEGSKA (reference sequence). The CDR3 DNA reads TGCAGTGCTAGTAGATTGGATGAGCAGTTCTTC. It encodes CSASRLDEQFF.

The chain recombines TRBV5-1 with TRBJ1-6; D may be TRBD1 (5 bases). The CDR3 runs to 15 residues. The V end was cut by 2 bases, the J end by 9 bases, with 15 bases between. Germline V CDR1 and CDR2: SGHRS, YFSETQ. The CDR3 nucleotides are TGCGCCAGCAGCTTTGAGGGGAGGTCATTTTCACCCCTCCACTTT. This sequence encodes CASSFEGRSFSPLHF.

V and J are TRBV9 and TRBJ2-7, with 12 nucleotides matching TRBD2. Germline CDR1 and CDR2: SGDLS and YYNGEE. The CDR3 has 17 residues. Trimming at V came to 0 bases and at J to 5 bases, leaving 9 bases not matched to a gene. CDR3 sequence (DNA): TGTGCCAGCAGCGTAGCTCCTACTAGCGGGAGGCTCAACGAGCAGTACTTC. This translates into CASSVAPTSGRLNEQYF. The full variable domain, completed using reference TRBV9 and TRBJ2-7, is DSGVTQTPKHLITATGQRVTLRCSPRSGDLSVYWYQQSLDQGLQFLIQYYNGEERAKGNILERFSAQQFPDLHSELNLSSLELGDSALYFCASSVAPTSGRLNEQYFGPGTRLTVT.

Regarding this clone: A read error may be the cause here, since a much bigger clone is one base away. The identical CDR3 is also encoded by other nucleotide sequences in the sample. The chain is built from TRBV28 and TRBJ1-2; the D is unclear. The CDR3 is 12 amino acids. The germline gives CDR1 MDHEN, CDR2 SYDVKM. V was pared by 3 bases and J by 8 bases, with 10 bases between. In DNA, the CDR3 is TGTGCCAGCAGTTTCGGGGTTGACGGCTACACCTTC. Its protein product is CASSFGVDGYTF.

J is TRBJ2-5 and V is TRBV7-9, with 9 nucleotides matching TRBD1. Germline lookup yields CDR1 SEHNR and CDR2 FQNEAQ (reference sequence). There are 16 residues in the CDR3. V lost 4 bases and J lost 5; bases outside the gene matches: 11. CDR3: CASSYIQGQGWETQYF. The CDR3 region has the DNA TGTGCCAGCAGCTACATTCAGGGACAGGGCTGGGAGACCCAGTACTTC.

The gene calls are TRBV5-5 and TRBJ1-6, with D maybe TRBD1 (5 bases). Germline assignment: CDR1 SGHKS and CDR2 YYEKEE (reference sequence). Trimming cost V 1 base and J 6 bases, with 14 bases left between them. The CDR3 contains 16 residues. CDR3 nucleotide sequence: TGTGCCAGCAGCTTGTGGGGGAATGGTTTTAATTCACCCCTCCACTTT. Residues: CASSLWGNGFNSPLHF.

The rearrangement joins TRBV11-2 to TRBJ1-5; D unresolved. Looked up from germline, CDR1 is SGHAT and CDR2 is FQNNGV. Between the trimmed V and J ends, which lost 5 bases and 1 base, there was a span of 9 bases. CDR3 length: 14 amino acids. CDR3 coding DNA: TGTGCCAGCAGCCTGGGGTCGAGCAATCAGCCCCAGCATTTT. Amino acid sequence: CASSLGSSNQPQHF.

The chain has TRBV5-1 and TRBJ2-1; D assignment may be TRBD1 or TRBD2 (6 bases each). The V gene's germline CDR1 is SGHRS and CDR2 YFSETQ. Trimming stripped 0 bases from V and 8 bases from J, with 12 bases between. The CDR3 has 14 residues. The CDR3 sequence is CASSLGQEGDEQFF. DNA for the CDR3: TGCGCCAGCAGCTTGGGACAGGAGGGCGATGAGCAGTTCTTC.

The chain recombines TRBV5-1 with TRBJ1-2; unclear D gene. The V gene's germline CDR1 is SGHRS and CDR2 YFSETQ. V was trimmed by 0 bases and J by 1 base, leaving 10 bases between them. The CDR3 extends over 15 amino acids. The CDR3 loop reads CASSLVGLSNYGYTF. In DNA form, the CDR3 reads TGCGCCAGCAGCTTGGTCGGCTTGAGTAACTATGGCTACACCTTC. The entire variable domain, with the rest obtained from reference TRBV5-1 and TRBJ1-2, is as follows: KAGVTQTPRYLIKTRGQQVTLSCSPISGHRSVSWYQQTPGQGLQFLFEYFSETQRNKGNFPGRFSGRQFSNSRSEMNVSTLELGDSALYLCASSLVGLSNYGYTFGSGTRLTVV.

The chain recombines TRBV9 with TRBJ1-6; D perhaps matches TRBD1 (6 bases). The CDR3 loop spans 14 amino acids. V lost 1 base to trimming and J lost 4 bases, with 6 bases between them. CDR1 is SGDLS, CDR2 YYNGEE, per germline. The CDR3 DNA reads TGTGCCAGCAGCGTAAGGGGGTATAATTCACCCCTCCACTTT. Residues: CASSVRGYNSPLHF.

The chain uses TRBV7-2 and TRBJ2-7; TRBD2 agrees at 7 bases. Trimming removed 1 base from V and 0 bases from J; junction bases left unmatched: 3. From germline, CDR1 is SGHTA and CDR2 FQGNSA. The length of the CDR3 is 15 residues. The CDR3 here is CASSLVRGGSYEQYF. CDR3 DNA: TGTGCCAGCAGCTTAGTTCGCGGGGGCTCCTACGAGCAGTACTTC.

The genes are TRBV27 and TRBJ2-3, with D uncertain. Looked up from germline, CDR1 is MNHEY and CDR2 is SMNVEV (reference sequence). There are 15 residues in the CDR3. V gave up 6 bases and J gave up 6 bases, with 19 bases separating them. CDR3 nucleotide sequence: TGTGCCAGCAGACCTAGGGTTTACTTGGCGGATACGCAGTATTTT. This translates into CASRPRVYLADTQYF.

The chain couples TRBV11-2 to TRBJ1-6; D remains unclear. Trimming left V 2 bases short and J 9 bases short, with 5 bases between. Germline V gives CDR1 SGHAT, CDR2 FQNNGV. CDR3 length: 12 residues. For the CDR3, the DNA is TGTGCCAGCAGCTTACCCGGTTCACCCCTCCACTTT. Translated, it gives CASSLPGSPLHF.

The V gene is TRBV4-1, the J gene TRBJ1-1; unclear D gene. In germline, CDR1 is MGHRA, CDR2 YSYEKL. The germline V and J ends were trimmed by 6 bases and 2 bases, with 10 bases remaining between them. There are 13 residues in the CDR3. The CDR3 DNA sequence: TGCGCCAGCAGGACGACTCAAAACACTGAAGCTTTCTTT. It encodes CASRTTQNTEAFF.

This chain connects TRBV15 to TRBJ1-2; D possibly corresponds to TRBD1 (6 bases). CDR1 LNHNV and CDR2 YYDKDF come from the germline V gene (reference sequence). The CDR3 runs 13 residues. V shed 3 bases and J shed 4 bases, with 9 bases lying between them. CDR3 sequence: CATSSGQSYGYTF. CDR3 sequence (DNA): TGTGCCACCAGCAGCGGACAGTCCTATGGCTACACCTTC.

This chain uses TRBV5-1 with TRBJ1-4, with TRBD1 matching 10 bases. The CDR3 covers 15 residues. Looked up from germline, CDR1 is SGHRS and CDR2 is YFSETQ. The trim removed 2 bases at V and 7 bases at J, leaving 5 bases unmatched. CDR3 sequence (DNA): TGCGCCAGCAGCTTATCGGGACAGGGGCGTGAAAAACTGTTTTTT. This translates into CASSLSGQGREKLFF.

This clone was picked up a small number of times. The V and J genes are TRBV4-2 and TRBJ2-3; perhaps D is TRBD1 or TRBD2 (5 bases each). The germline V and J ends were trimmed by 1 base and 2 bases, with 16 bases remaining between them. The CDR3 runs 17 residues. From germline, CDR1 is LGHNA and CDR2 YNFKEQ. The CDR3: CASSQVPRDGHTDTQYF. DNA of the CDR3: TGTGCCAGCAGCCAAGTCCCCCGGGACGGCCACACAGATACGCAGTATTTT.